The 2 T cell receptor beta chains below come from one sample, sequenced in a study of blood T cell repertoires in COVID-19. The table came from immunoSEQ multiplex PCR; TCRdb's copy has only in-frame clones and leaves some out. The sample carries about 200,000 clones, approximately 88% recorded once. The sequenced material came from peripheral blood. The receptors come from a man in his forties or fifties with acute or convalescent COVID-19.

This clone was detected only once. This rearrangement joins TRBV19 to TRBJ2-2; 10 bases line up with TRBD1. V shed 4 bases and J 4 bases; nucleotides not matched to a gene: 9. The CDR3 extends over 17 amino acids. The germline CDR1 and CDR2 sequences are LNHDA and SQIVND (reference sequence). The CDR3 reads CASSTWTGGVGTGELFF. The CDR3 DNA reads TGTGCCAGTAGTACCTGGACAGGGGGGGTCGGCACCGGGGAGCTGTTTTTT.

V and J are TRBV4-2 and TRBJ1-1; 8 positions agree with TRBD1. The germline gives CDR1 LGHNA, CDR2 YNFKEQ. The length of the CDR3 is 15 residues. Germline trimming cut 4 bases from V and 5 bases from J; bases unmatched to any gene: 9. CDR3 amino acids: CASSRRGQGSTEAFF. The CDR3 nucleotides are TGTGCCAGCAGCCGACGCGGACAGGGAAGTACTGAAGCTTTCTTT.